These 27 T cell receptor beta chains came from one sample sequenced in a study of PD-1 blockade in classical Hodgkin lymphoma. Every one of the patients relapsed after autologous stem cell transplantation (brentuximab vedotin exposure was variable). TCRdb's copy holds only in-frame clones and misses some; the assay was immunoSEQ multiplex PCR. This sample has tens of thousands of clones; about 92% occur once, and the top ten carry around 8.5%. Sequencing was performed on peripheral blood mononuclear cells (PBMCs), taken at baseline. Receptors originate from a human donor with classical Hodgkin lymphoma.

This clone was counted once. This chain joins TRBV10-2 and TRBJ1-5; D is possibly TRBD1 (6 bases). Looked up from germline, CDR1 is WSHSY and CDR2 is SAAADI. The V end was cut by 0 bases, the J end by 6 bases, with 18 bases between. CDR3 length: 17 residues. CDR3 loop: CASSESGPVTGGQPQHF. CDR3 in DNA: TGCGCCAGCAGTGAGTCGGGGCCCGTGACAGGCGGTCAGCCCCAGCATTTT.

This rearrangement joins TRBV7-6 to TRBJ2-5; 9 positions agree with TRBD2. Germline trimming cut 4 bases from V and 5 bases from J; bases unmatched to any gene: 11. The length of the CDR3 is 16 residues. Germline assignment: CDR1 SGHVS and CDR2 FNYEAQ. DNA for the CDR3: TGTGCCAGCAGCTCCCCGGGCCCGGCGGGAGGGGAGACCCAGTACTTC. Encoded protein: CASSSPGPAGGETQYF.

The gene calls are TRBV4-2 and TRBJ1-5; possibly TRBD1 for D (6 bases). CDR3 length equals 16 residues. CDR1 LGHNA and CDR2 YNFKEQ come from the germline V gene. The germline V and J ends were trimmed by 1 base and 2 bases, with 12 bases remaining between them. CDR3 residues: CASSQGGRGGNQPQHF. CDR3 nucleotides: TGTGCCAGCAGCCAAGGCGGCAGGGGCGGCAATCAGCCCCAGCATTTT.

Only one count was recorded for this clone. The chain joins TRBV7-9 to TRBJ2-2, with 10 bases aligning to TRBD2. Germline V gene sequence: CDR1 SEHNR, CDR2 FQNEAQ (reference sequence). The CDR3 runs to 16 residues. V lost 4 bases, J lost 1 base, and 3 bases stayed unmatched. DNA of the CDR3: TGTGCCAGCAGCTACGGACTAGCGGAGAACACCGGGGAGCTGTTTTTT. Translation gives CASSYGLAENTGELFF.

The J gene is TRBJ1-6, the V gene TRBV6-6; a possible D gene is TRBD1 (5 bases). The germline gives CDR1 MNHNY, CDR2 SVGAGI (reference sequence). The V end lost 6 bases, the J end lost 8 bases, and 14 bases lay between the germline ends. The CDR3 is made up of 14 amino acids. This CDR3 reads CASSAGTGYSPLHF. The CDR3 nucleotides are TGTGCCAGCAGCGCCGGGACGGGGTATTCACCCCTCCACTTT.

V usage is TRBV11-2 and J usage is TRBJ2-3; D gene uncertain. V lost 3 bases and J 0 bases, leaving 7 bases between the germline ends. Germline V gene sequence: CDR1 SGHAT, CDR2 FQNNGV. This CDR3 is 14 amino acids long. The CDR3 nucleotides are TGTGCCAGCAGCTTCGGCTTGAGCACAGATACGCAGTATTTT. Translation: CASSFGLSTDTQYF.

The DNA of the CDR3 is TGTGCCAGCAGTGGAGACCTGCTGCTAAGAAAGGGCTCCTATAATTCACCCCTCCACTTT. Translation gives CASSGDLLLRKGSYNSPLHF. This chain joins TRBV6-1 and TRBJ1-6, with D uncertain. V was pared by 4 bases and J by 0 bases, with 22 bases between. Germline-derived CDR1 and CDR2 are MNHNS and SASEGT. This CDR3 has 20 amino acids.

The CDR3 here is CASSLESLGTGELFF. CDR3 bases: TGCGCCAGCAGCTTGGAGAGTCTCGGCACCGGGGAGCTGTTTTTT. This chain joins TRBV5-1 and TRBJ2-2; no clear D. From germline, CDR1 is SGHRS and CDR2 YFSETQ. The CDR3 runs to 15 residues. Trimming cost V 0 bases and J 4 bases, with 10 bases left between them.

The chain uses TRBV11-3 and TRBJ2-3; 7 nucleotides match TRBD2. V was pared by 3 bases and J by 2 bases, with 8 bases of the junction left unmatched. Germline CDR1 reads SGHNT; CDR2 reads YENEEA. CDR3 length: 16 amino acids. The DNA for the CDR3 is TGTGCCAGCAGCTTGGGGCGGGGGAAACTCACAGATACGCAGTATTTT. It is translated as CASSLGRGKLTDTQYF.

The V gene is TRBV28, the J gene TRBJ2-5; D may be TRBD1 (6 bases). Trimming removed 6 bases from V and 6 bases from J, with 17 bases in between. The CDR3 runs 14 residues. CDR1 and CDR2 (germline): MDHEN, SYDVKM. The DNA for the CDR3 is TGTGCCAGCAGCCCGAGCCAGGGGCCCCAGACCCAGTACTTC. Its protein is CASSPSQGPQTQYF.

The chain employs TRBV18 and TRBJ1-1, with D unclear. V was pared by 8 bases and J by 8 bases, with 15 bases between. CDR3 length equals 12 residues. The V gene's germline CDR1 is KGHSH and CDR2 LQKENI. The CDR3 DNA reads as TGTGCCAGCAAAAAGACGGGAATCGAAGCTTTCTTT. It encodes CASKKTGIEAFF.

The genes are TRBV25-1 and TRBJ2-7; 8 bases map to TRBD1. Trimming took 10 bases from V and 3 from J; bases not matched to a gene: 8. Germline CDR1 is MGHDK and CDR2 is SYGVNS. The CDR3 covers 13 residues. Here the CDR3 reads CATSTGVFYEQYF. CDR3 coding DNA: TGTGCCACCTCGACAGGGGTCTTCTACGAGCAGTACTTC.

V and J are TRBV27 and TRBJ2-3; possible D gene TRBD1, 6 bases. The CDR3 length is 14 residues. The V gene lost 7 bases and the J gene lost 4 bases, with 15 bases spanning the gap. CDR1 and CDR2 (germline): MNHEY, SMNVEV (reference sequence). CDR3 DNA sequence: TGTGCCAGCAAATTGACCAGGGGCCCAGATACGCAGTATTTT. This codes for CASKLTRGPDTQYF.

The chain uses TRBV19 and TRBJ1-1; 8 bases match TRBD1. CDR1 is LNHDA and CDR2 is SQIVND in the germline V gene (reference sequence). Trimming at V came to 4 bases and at J to 0 bases, leaving 4 bases not matched to a gene. The CDR3 has 15 amino acids. Here the CDR3 DNA reads TGTGCCAGTAGTAACGGACAGGGTCTGAACACTGAAGCTTTCTTT. Amino acids: CASSNGQGLNTEAFF.

The V gene is TRBV11-3, the J gene TRBJ2-7; maybe TRBD2 (6 bases). Deletions cut 2 bases from V and 4 bases from J, with 21 bases between. Germline CDR1 and CDR2: SGHNT and YENEEA. This CDR3 comprises 17 residues. The CDR3: CASSLRGGADPLYEQYF. The CDR3 nucleotides are TGTGCCAGCAGCTTACGTGGCGGGGCCGATCCATTATACGAGCAGTACTTC.

The chain employs TRBV5-1 and TRBJ1-1, with 10 bases that match TRBD1. Germline CDR1 reads SGHRS; CDR2 reads YFSETQ. V lost 0 bases, J lost 5 bases, and 10 bases stayed unmatched. The CDR3 extends over 17 amino acids. CDR3 nucleotide sequence: TGCGCCAGCAGCTTGGCGGAAACGACAGGGGGCATTACTGAAGCTTTCTTT. This encodes CASSLAETTGGITEAFF.

V gene TRBV20-1 combines with J gene TRBJ1-4; unclear D gene. V shed 5 bases and J shed 4 bases, with 5 bases lying between them. The CDR3 has 11 residues. In germline, CDR1 is DFQATT, CDR2 SNEGSKA (reference sequence). The CDR3 DNA reads as TGCAGTGCTCCAGATAATGAAAAACTGTTTTTT. It yields the protein CSAPDNEKLFF.

The rearrangement links TRBV19 to TRBJ2-7; D gene ambiguous. This CDR3 has 10 residues. Germline-derived CDR1 and CDR2 are LNHDA and SQIVND (reference sequence). The V end was cut by 8 bases, the J end by 13 bases, with 15 bases between. The CDR3 DNA is TGTGCCAGTGGGATGGTTGAAGTCTACTTC. Its translation: CASGMVEVYF.

The gene calls are TRBV27 and TRBJ2-3; no reliable D call. The CDR3 covers 15 residues. Germline CDR1 and CDR2: MNHEY and SMNVEV (reference sequence). V lost 2 bases to trimming and J lost 2 bases, with 11 bases between them. CDR3 DNA sequence: TGTGCCAGCAGTTTAATCAGCATCCTCACAGATACGCAGTATTTT. Its translation is CASSLISILTDTQYF.

Regarding this clone: At the DNA level, this CDR3 is encoded by other sequences in the same sample as well. J is TRBJ2-7 and V is TRBV23-1; TRBD1 is a possible D gene (6 bases). TRBV23-1 is an ORF for which the function is uncertain. Trimming stripped 0 bases from V and 4 bases from J, with 16 bases between. The CDR3 runs to 16 residues. The CDR3 DNA is TGCGCCAGCAGTCAATCGTGGGGTCAGGGGTCGTACGAGCAGTACTTC. This translates into CASSQSWGQGSYEQYF.

Points on this clone: One junction end does not reproduce the germline sequence, and a read error may be involved. The chain links TRBV4-1 to TRBJ2-7; TRBD2 might be the D (6 bases). Per the germline V gene, CDR1 is MGHRA and CDR2 is YSYEKL. CDR3 length: 16 residues. The CDR3 spells CASSKDSGTPTYEQYF. For the CDR3, the DNA is TGCGCCAGCAGCAAAGATTCCGGGACTCCTACCTACGAGCAGTACTTC.

The chain joins TRBV6-5 to TRBJ2-3, with D perhaps matching TRBD2 (6 bases). From germline, CDR1 is MNHEY and CDR2 SVGAGI. The CDR3 sequence is 16 residues long. Trimming took off 0 bases at V and 2 bases at J, with 12 bases between the two ends. The CDR3 sequence: CASSYSRRGPTDTQYF. CDR3 nucleotides: TGTGCCAGCAGTTACTCGAGGAGGGGCCCCACAGATACGCAGTATTTT.

The chain joins TRBV15 to TRBJ1-4; 12 nucleotides align to TRBD1. The CDR3 has 18 amino acids. Germline V gene lookup returns CDR1 LNHNV and CDR2 YYDKDF (reference sequence). Trimming took 2 bases from V and 4 from J; bases not matched to a gene: 8. Here the CDR3 reads CATSRQRDRGRLNEKLFF. The CDR3 coding sequence is TGTGCCACCAGCAGACAAAGGGACAGGGGGCGGCTTAATGAAAAACTGTTTTTT.

The chain is built from TRBV10-3 and TRBJ1-2; D not resolved. The CDR3 sequence is 14 residues long. Germline assignment: CDR1 ENHRY and CDR2 SYGVKD. Trimming left V 2 bases short and J 7 bases short, with 14 bases between. This CDR3 is CAISEAFNRVGYTF. The CDR3 DNA sequence: TGTGCCATCAGTGAGGCCTTTAACCGGGTTGGCTACACCTTC.

The chain recombines TRBV7-2 with TRBJ2-7; 7 bases agree with TRBD1. CDR3 length equals 13 residues. Germline loops: CDR1 SGHTA, CDR2 FQGNSA. V was pared by 4 bases and J by 2 bases, with 2 bases of the junction left unmatched. CDR3 DNA: TGTGCCAGCAGCTCGGGACAGACCTACGAGCAGTACTTC. This encodes CASSSGQTYEQYF.

V gene TRBV7-8 combines with J gene TRBJ2-5; perhaps TRBD1 as D (6 bases). V was shortened by 5 bases and J by 3 bases, with 16 bases between the two germline ends. Germline V gives CDR1 SGHVS, CDR2 FQNEAQ. The CDR3 has 15 amino acids. CDR3 loop: CASSPTSGVEETQYF. CDR3 nucleotide sequence: TGTGCCAGCAGCCCTACTTCAGGGGTTGAAGAGACCCAGTACTTC.

This chain uses TRBV4-3 with TRBJ2-3; 12 bases map to TRBD1. Looked up from germline, CDR1 is LGHNA and CDR2 is YSLEER. Trimming took 5 bases from V and 2 from J; bases not matched to a gene: 8. There are 17 residues in the CDR3. CDR3 residues: CASSSQGQGALTDTQYF. In DNA form, the CDR3 reads TGCGCCAGCAGCTCCCAGGGACAGGGGGCACTCACAGATACGCAGTATTTT.